This entry is about one TCR beta chain. This sample is drawn from a study of blood T cell repertoires in COVID-19. Libraries were prepared by immunoSEQ multiplex PCR; TCRdb keeps only in-frame clonotypes and omits some of them. The sample has around 250,000 clones, approximately 86% seen once. Source material: peripheral blood. This receptor was taken from a woman in her seventies with active or convalescent COVID-19.

CDR3 loop: CASRLAGGRETQYF. The CDR3 DNA reads TGTGCCAGCCGACTAGCGGGGGGCCGGGAGACCCAGTACTTC. The chain couples TRBV6-5 to TRBJ2-5; the match to TRBD2 covers 13 bases. Trimming cost V 8 bases and J 5 bases; bases outside gene matches: 5. CDR3 length: 14 residues. CDR1 is MNHEY and CDR2 is SVGAGI in the germline V gene.